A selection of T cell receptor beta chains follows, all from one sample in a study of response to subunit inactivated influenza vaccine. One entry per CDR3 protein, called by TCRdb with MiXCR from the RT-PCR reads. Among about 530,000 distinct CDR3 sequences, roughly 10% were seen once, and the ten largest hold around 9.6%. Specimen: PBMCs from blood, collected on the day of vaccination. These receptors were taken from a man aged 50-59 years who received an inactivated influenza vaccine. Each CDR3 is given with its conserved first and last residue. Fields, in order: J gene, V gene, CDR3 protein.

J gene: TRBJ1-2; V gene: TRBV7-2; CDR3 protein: CASSYKAGGNYGYTF
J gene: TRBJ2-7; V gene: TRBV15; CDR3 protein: CATSRENTGPYEQYF
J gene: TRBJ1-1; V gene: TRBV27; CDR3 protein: CASSPGTVVNTEAFF
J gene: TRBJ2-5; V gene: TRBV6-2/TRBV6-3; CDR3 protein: CASSYSTLRETQYF
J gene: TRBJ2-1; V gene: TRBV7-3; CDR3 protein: CASSPGSVNEQFF
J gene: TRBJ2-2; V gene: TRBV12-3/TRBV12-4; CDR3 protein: CASSRKGLAAGELFF
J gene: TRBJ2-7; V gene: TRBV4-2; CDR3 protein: CASSQESAYEQYF
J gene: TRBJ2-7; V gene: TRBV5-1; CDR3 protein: CASSLHGEGLPYEQYF
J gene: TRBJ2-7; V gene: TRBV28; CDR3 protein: CASRPSGAGVNEQYF
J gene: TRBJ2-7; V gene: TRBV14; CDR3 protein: CASSRVLAGNYEQYF
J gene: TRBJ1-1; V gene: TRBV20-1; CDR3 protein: CSARDYRNTEAFF
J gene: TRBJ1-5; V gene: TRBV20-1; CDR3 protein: CSARVKDSNQPQHF
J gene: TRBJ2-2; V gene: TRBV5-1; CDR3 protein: CASSLDQSGSGELFF
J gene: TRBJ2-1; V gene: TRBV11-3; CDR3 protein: CASSFEGQDEQFF
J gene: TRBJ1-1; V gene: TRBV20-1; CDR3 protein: CSAKTRLTGLNTEAFF
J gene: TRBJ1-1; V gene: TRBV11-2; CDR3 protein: CASSATTYNTEAFF
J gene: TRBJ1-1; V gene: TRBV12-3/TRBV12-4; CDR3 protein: CASKEVVRSNTEAFF
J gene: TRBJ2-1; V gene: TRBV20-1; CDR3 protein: CSARIRQGTTYNEQFF
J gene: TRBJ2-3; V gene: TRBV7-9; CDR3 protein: CASSLATDTQYF
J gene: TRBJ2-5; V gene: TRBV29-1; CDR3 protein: CSVVGGLRETQYF
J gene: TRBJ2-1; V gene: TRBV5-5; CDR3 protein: CASSLAYSENEQFF
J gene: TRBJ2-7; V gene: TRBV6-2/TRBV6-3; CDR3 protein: CASSQLTGTYEQYF
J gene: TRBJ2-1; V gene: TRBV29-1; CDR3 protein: CSVEGGGNEQFF
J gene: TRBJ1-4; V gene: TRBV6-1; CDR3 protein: CASRLLTGATNEKLFF
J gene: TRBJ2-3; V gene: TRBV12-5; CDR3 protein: CASGLIRERSTDTQYF
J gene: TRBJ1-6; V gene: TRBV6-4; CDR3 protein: CASSGQGGPNSPLHF
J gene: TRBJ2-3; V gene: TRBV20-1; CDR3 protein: CSARGLAGSTDTQYF
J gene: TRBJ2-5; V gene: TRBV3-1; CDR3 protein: CASSQGGGFLLGETQYF
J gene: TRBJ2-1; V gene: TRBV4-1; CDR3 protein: CASSPSGSSYNEQFF
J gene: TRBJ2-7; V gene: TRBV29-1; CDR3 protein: CSVGGGLNLYEQYF
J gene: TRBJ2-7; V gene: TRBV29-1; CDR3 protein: CSVEGGTAVPYEQYF
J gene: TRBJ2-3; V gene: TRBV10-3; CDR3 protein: CAIGGQNTKDGTQYF
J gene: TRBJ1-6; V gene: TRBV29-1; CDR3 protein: CSVGTGFNNSPLHF
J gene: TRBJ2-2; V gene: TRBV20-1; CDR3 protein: CSAGIAGGRELFF
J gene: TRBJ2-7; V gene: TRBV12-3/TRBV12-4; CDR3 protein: CASSRPVSPYEQYF
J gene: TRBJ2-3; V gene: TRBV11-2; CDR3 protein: CASSGQRNTDTQYF
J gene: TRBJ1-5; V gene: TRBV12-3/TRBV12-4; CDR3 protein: CASSLRKNNQPQHF
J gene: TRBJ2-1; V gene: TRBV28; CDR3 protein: CASLNLPGLAGGPNEQFF
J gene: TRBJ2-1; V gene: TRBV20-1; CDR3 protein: CSALLAGKGDEQFF
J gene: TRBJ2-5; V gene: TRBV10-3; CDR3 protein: CAISESPGETQYF
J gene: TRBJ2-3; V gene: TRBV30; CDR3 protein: CAWKDRTSTDTQYF
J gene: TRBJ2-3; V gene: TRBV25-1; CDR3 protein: CASRQTLSGTSGITDTQYF
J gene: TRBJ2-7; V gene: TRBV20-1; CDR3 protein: CSASLGHSTYEQYF
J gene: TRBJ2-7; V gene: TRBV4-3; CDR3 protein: CASSHAVGTRSYEQYF
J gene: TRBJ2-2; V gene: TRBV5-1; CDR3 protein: CASSSRLAPNTGELFF
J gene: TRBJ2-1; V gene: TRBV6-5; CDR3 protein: CASSYISAPYNEQFF
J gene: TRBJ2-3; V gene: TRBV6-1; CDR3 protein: CASRKGGGWTDTQYF
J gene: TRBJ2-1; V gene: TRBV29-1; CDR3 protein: CSVLSESSYNEQFF
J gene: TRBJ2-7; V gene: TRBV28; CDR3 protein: CASSLSRRAYEQYF
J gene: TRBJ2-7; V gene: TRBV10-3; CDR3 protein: CAISESNGRGYEQYF
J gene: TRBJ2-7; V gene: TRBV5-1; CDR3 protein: CASSSGTGSYEQYF
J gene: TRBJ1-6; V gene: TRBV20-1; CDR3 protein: CSARDQTGVNSPLHF